This T cell receptor (beta chain) was recovered during a study of OX40 agonist ivuxolimab in advanced cancers. Study at large: Dose-escalation cases comprised hepatocellular carcinoma, melanoma, renal cell or head and neck cancer. Of mixed ages from about 20 to 90 and averaging roughly 66 years, the group was over 80% male. General observations from the study: There were also nonresponders showing low normalized T-cell clonal expansion.

Generated by immunoSEQ multiplex PCR, the TCRdb table keeps only in-frame clones and is missing some. The data contain tens of thousands of clones, 84% of them singletons. CDR3 length: 14 residues. Germline V gene sequence: CDR1 SGDLS, CDR2 YYNGEE. Trimming at V came to 4 bases and at J to 8 bases, leaving 9 bases not matched to a gene. Turning to this clone: The antigen remains undetermined.

V gene TRBV9 combines with J gene TRBJ2-1; 7 nucleotides line up with TRBD2. The sequencing used CD4+ or CD8+ T cells sorted from blood, collected in a trial of the OX40 agonist ivuxolimab. The receptor was isolated from an adult with an advanced solid tumor such as melanoma, head and neck, liver or kidney cancer. CDR3 DNA: TGTGCCAGCAGCCTTGGACTAGGTGACTATGAGCAGTTCTTC. The encoded protein is CASSLGLGDYEQFF.